Below, one T cell receptor (beta chain) is given with its context. It has no known antigen specificity. No qualities accompany the bases; no much larger clone lies one base away. This entry is derived from a study of cytomegalovirus exposure and HLA in healthy donors (TCRdb year 2017). As for the study more broadly: In an earlier analysis of 587 of the donors, around 300 Gb of sequence data and some 120 million unique TCR beta sequences from 180 million or so T cells were reported. In the later analysis, no new phenotypic data were used to find candidate immune exposures; instead, reliance was placed on TCR beta sequences and their occurrence across donors. The study used immunosequencing to profile the T cell repertoires of 670 or so subjects and linked those repertoires to cytomegalovirus serostatus. To predict cytomegalovirus infection status, the study combined high-throughput TCR immunosequencing, statistical association of individual TCRs with disease status, and machine learning. Every repertoire in the discovery cohort had been generated on one and the same sequencing platform. A later genetic analysis used genome-wide SNP genotypes for about 60% of the roughly 670 donors, treating that subset as a discovery cohort. A few DR-DQ haplotypes were handled as single units for association and clustering because linkage in the cohort was strong. The aim of the study was to test whether cataloging public T cell receptors could identify signatures of past pathogen exposure. To study patterns of TCR occurrence, a later analysis re-analyzed previously published TCR beta repertoires from around 700 donors and added high-resolution HLA genotyping. Among the roughly 400 genotyped donors, approximately 76% belonged to the genetic ancestry cluster associated with self-reported Caucasian donors. Donor age, sex, ethnicity and CMV serostatus were collected together with the repertoire data. In addition to the first cohort of 500 to 850 subjects, a separate validation cohort of 120 different subjects was used. Typing coverage differed by locus: A, B, C, DRB1 and DQB1 were typed in about 620-640 donors, DQA1 in 500 to 550, DPA1 in over 600, and DPB1 in around 440. Both class I and class II loci were covered by HLA typing, at four-digit resolution. An earlier analysis of around 640 of the donors used high-throughput TCR beta sequencing to judge whether each TCR beta V gene segment behaved as functional or pseudogenic. An early release that covered fewer than 800 HLA-typed donors contained approximately 300 gigabases of sequencing data and about 84 million unique TCR sequences. Among some 400 genotyped donors of the cohort, an average of approximately 240,000 unique TCR beta nucleotide sequences were sequenced per donor, roughly a sixth of them non-productive.

The germline V and J ends show losses of 1 base and 6 bases respectively, and no gene match explains 6 bases of the junction. The germline V gene encodes CDR1 SGHRS and CDR2 YFSETQ. There are 15 amino acids in the CDR3, from cysteine to phenylalanine inclusive. Just CDR3 DNA is preserved here, 45 bases in frame from base 1. The protocol used for the library was the immunoSEQ multiplex PCR assay. A mixture of 60 forward primers for TCR Vbeta segments and 13 reverse primers for TCR Jbeta segments was used in the multiplex PCR. The CDR3 region of rearranged TCR beta genes was amplified from genomic DNA by a multiplex PCR assay. On the Illumina HiSeq System, the amplified TCR beta libraries were sequenced as 87-base-pair reads. The study's processing was this. A later analysis counted tens of millions of unique TCR beta chains across the 650 to 700 repertoires, and some 12 million of these chains were shared by at least two donors. Raw reads were error-corrected and collapsed into unique sequences with a nearest-neighbor algorithm that merged closely related sequences to remove PCR and sequencing errors. To assign V, D and J gene segments, CDR3 sequences were aligned to IMGT reference sequences. Each retained sequence needed at least a six-nucleotide match to both a V gene segment and a J gene segment. A rearrangement was called productive if the CDR3 had no stop codons and remained in frame with V and J, and every other rearrangement was called non-productive. Following IMGT convention, CDR3 was defined as the stretch from the second conserved V-encoded cysteine up to the conserved J-encoded phenylalanine. The earlier analysis of about 610 of the donors excluded sequences that lacked an unambiguous match to a single V gene segment. In an earlier analysis of 500 to 750 of the donors, V segments were called functional above 56.7% productive rearrangements and were called segregating when the between-donor standard deviation exceeded 5%. A statistical classification framework was developed to diagnose cytomegalovirus status using the catalog of TCR beta chain sequences. A later analysis assigned V and J genes by comparing TCR nucleotide sequences with IMGT/GENE-DB human TR gene sequences. A later analysis assigned CDR3 sequences and most-parsimonious VDJ recombination scenarios with the TCRdist pipeline. In a later analysis, each TCR beta chain was defined by its CDR3 amino acid sequence together with its V-gene family, and reads without a unique V-gene family were excluded. A later analysis removed several hundred highly shared, low-generation-probability nucleotide sequences to deal with suspected cross-contamination and a sequencing artifact. A later analysis calculated a clonal expansion index for each public chain from normalized within-repertoire ranks of inferred template counts. In a later analysis, generation probabilities were computed using a VDJ recombination model fitted to out-of-frame rearrangements, and the results were checked against IGoR. A later analysis scored TCR-TCR, TCR-HLA and TCR-CMV co-occurrence with hypergeometric tests, applying a repertoire-size bias correction to TCR pairs. To estimate false discovery rates, a later analysis permuted the HLA or CMV assignments 20 times. In a later analysis, co-occurring TCRs were grouped using DBSCAN, with TCRdist sequence similarity added in when clustering inside HLA-allele-positive subsets. Co-occurrence clustering excluded repertoires with fewer than 30,000 or more than 120,000 public chains, plus five with anomalous nucleotide sharing. As stored in TCRdb, this immuneACCESS dataset retains in-frame rearrangements with V and J assigned. A fraction of the clones does not appear; measured against another copy, unresolved V genes explain less than half of the discrepancy, and the remainder lacks a known reason. V, J and clone size are those of that table, while D and trimming were read from the DNA. The sample includes 110,000 or so clones, with 65% to 75% observed a single time. Clones ranked in the top ten supply roughly 10% of the sample.

Findings and caveats that apply to the study as a whole: Only TCR beta chains were sequenced in this cohort, and the absence of alpha or paired-chain data limited detectable features. Several of the top co-occurrence clusters appeared to be linked to parvovirus B19, influenza, CMV and Epstein-Barr virus, according to a later analysis. The earlier analysis of some 560 of the donors excluded approximately 17 rarely observed V segments, including chromosome 9 orphons, because counts were too low. An association between a missense DCLRE1C variant and V-gene and J-gene trimming of TCR beta chains was found in a later genetic analysis and replicated in an independent cohort. A further reported finding was that TCR beta sequences accurately predicted the HLA-A and HLA-B alleles for most subjects in the first cohort. Cytomegalovirus status was reported to be diagnosed by the classifier with high specificity and sensitivity in both the original and validation cohorts. Some IMGT-functional V segments, including TRBV6-2 and TRBV6-3, could not be distinguished by the 87-base-pair reads and were therefore excluded. Most CMV-associated TCR beta chains appeared to be HLA-restricted in a later analysis, and the HLA associations seemed to be driven largely by CMV exposure. Linkage disequilibrium might explain the correlated functional status among segregating V segments, but an unknown experimental factor could not be ruled out. In a later analysis, the rate of TCR association differed among HLA loci, with DRB1 alleles having the most associated TCRs and HLA-C alleles having the fewest. Three of the identified cytomegalovirus-associated TCR beta chains were confirmed in vitro to be specific for cytomegalovirus antigens. The authors suggested that the approach could potentially be extended to other disease states and immunological phenotypes. Compared with equally common non-associated chains, HLA-associated TCR beta chains in a later analysis were more clonally expanded and had lower generation probabilities. The study gave a list of over 150 TCR beta chains associated with cytomegalovirus. In a later analysis, about 17,000 TCR beta sequences were associated with specific HLA alleles at a false discovery rate of 0.05. HLA typing was unavailable for some donors at each locus, so association tests used only the typed subset. CMV serostatus was the only immune exposure information available for the cohort. Strong co-occurrence of HLA alleles, especially DR and DQ, made assigning TCR associations to individual alleles difficult. While some public TCRs were present in many individuals, most TCR sequences turned up only very rarely across donors. Compared with the roughly 600-donor mean, donors in an Asian-associated ancestry cluster had fewer N-insertions in productive TCRs, according to a later genetic analysis. In an earlier analysis of 500 to 650 of the donors, most TCR beta V segments appeared in productive rearrangements about 87% or about 30% of the time, broadly matching IMGT annotations. The sequencing pipeline was judged likely to have produced a cluster of highly shared sequence variants as a technical artifact. Sequencing depth was assumed to be roughly uniform across donors in the presence/absence analyses, though that assumption may not hold.

The cohort was made up of about 610 healthy bone marrow donors. Cohort members were all nominally healthy when sampled, although unrecorded immune exposures were likely present. The donor was CMV seropositive and belonged to the group of 250 to 300 seropositive cohort members. A peripheral blood sample was provided by each donor, and peripheral blood mononuclear cells were used for TCR beta sequencing. Genomic DNA extraction from the blood cell samples was performed with the Qiagen DNeasy Blood Extraction Kit. The source material was PBMCs. The TCR sequence derives from a woman in her forties or fifties in good health and CMV-seropositive. The chain uses TRBV5-1 and TRBJ2-1; 8 central bases correspond to TRBD1. In nucleotides, the sequence is TGCGCCAGCAGCTTGACGAGCACAGGGGGCAATGAGCAGTTCTTC. Translated, it reads CASSLTSTGGNEQFF.